Listed here is a single T cell receptor (beta chain). In this sample, this clone turned up once. Which antigen it targets is not known. No much larger clone exists at a distance of one base, and base qualities are not known. V sheds 5 bases and J sheds 6 bases, leaving 10 bases between their ends. From cysteine to phenylalanine, the CDR3 is 12 amino acids long. Only CDR3 DNA remains: 36 bases, in frame from the first base. Via the germline V gene (reference sequence), CDR1 is SGHAT and CDR2 FQDESV. A second Seattle source provided samples from volunteer blood donors who had recovered from COVID-19. The collaborating institutions used their own protocols to collect whole blood in K2EDTA tubes. Collaborator samples were shipped for TCRbeta analysis as frozen whole blood, isolated PBMCs, or DNA extracted from either sample type. TCRbeta CDR3 regions were amplified from genomic DNA by means of the immunoSEQ Assay, a bias-controlled multiplex PCR. In the source study's methods: Nucleated cell counts per sample were estimated from amplification of reference gene primers within the assay. To quantify the absolute abundance of each unique TCRbeta CDR3 rearrangement, sequence reads were collapsed and filtered. Productive Simpson clonality was computed per sample as the square root of Simpson's diversity index over productive rearrangements. The clones in this table, taken by TCRdb from immuneACCESS, are in-frame only. Not every clone is retained; where verified, under half of the shortfall comes from an unresolved V gene, and the cause of the rest is unknown. V and J calls and clone size are those listed in that table; D and trimming were worked out from the DNA. A total of some 270,000 clones appear in this sample, 89% of them only once. The top ten clones comprise approximately 4.6% of the sample.

The sample is drawn from a study of blood T cell repertoires in COVID-19 (TCRdb year 2020). Regarding the study in general: Samples covering the acute and convalescent phases of COVID-19 were provided by collaborators in the United States, Italy and Spain. The prospective study material was composed of cDNA or gDNA derived from T cells, B-cell-depleted T cells, or PBMCs. Deeply sampled blood TCRbeta repertoires from subjects exposed to, actively infected with, or recovered from COVID-19 were included in the dataset. A freely available public database, intended as a resource for researchers studying the immune response to SARS-CoV-2, is where the repertoires were released. The samples were drawn from two sources: the first 160 participants of the ongoing ImmuneRACE study, and approximately 1,300 subjects contributed by 6 global collaborators. A de-identified subject ID, COVID-19 status, age in years and sex were almost always included in the sample metadata. Where HLA class I and class II types were available, the types were taken from metadata supplied by the sample provider, not from assay-based typing.

The paper's findings and limits, for the study overall: How much clinical and demographic metadata was included differed by source and by participant, and the metadata was provided uncurated.

Sequencing was performed on peripheral blood. This chain is built from TRBV11-1 and TRBJ1-1; the D gene is perhaps TRBD1, on 6 matching bases. This TCR was sampled from a woman aged 40 to 50 who had recovered from COVID-19. The encoded CDR3 is CASSRRGAEAFF. The DNA sequence is given as TGTGCCAGCAGCCGCAGGGGTGCTGAAGCTTTCTTT. The reference TRBV11-1 and TRBJ1-1 proteins fill in what lies around the CDR3, so the full variable domain reads EAEVAQSPRYKITEKSQAVAFWCDPISGHATLYWYRQILGQGPELLVQFQDESVVDDSQLPKDRFSAERLKGVDSTLKIQPAELGDSAMYLCASSRRGAEAFFGQGTRLTVV.